A single sample gave rise to the 18 T cell receptor beta chains below, sequenced in a study of blood T cell repertoires in COVID-19 (dated by TCRdb to about 2020). Library generation was performed with the immunoSEQ multiplex PCR assay. As stored in TCRdb, this immuneACCESS dataset retains in-frame rearrangements with V and J assigned. A fraction of the clones does not appear; measured against another copy, unresolved V genes explain less than half of the discrepancy, and the remainder lacks a known reason. Recorded for this sample are a few hundred thousand clones; 80% to 85% of them occurred a single time. The ten largest account for roughly 14% of the sample. Input material: peripheral blood. Receptors were obtained from an older person with COVID-19, enrolled during active disease.

V gene TRBV9 combines with J gene TRBJ2-2; D perhaps matches TRBD2 (5 bases). V lost 0 bases, J lost 0 bases, and 9 bases lay in between. The V gene's germline CDR1 is SGDLS and CDR2 YYNGEE. CDR3 length equals 16 residues. The CDR3 nucleotides are TGTGCCAGCAGCGTAGGCCAGCGGTCGAACACCGGGGAGCTGTTTTTT. Amino acids: CASSVGQRSNTGELFF.

The rearrangement uses TRBV6-5 and TRBJ2-5, with D perhaps matching TRBD1 (6 bases). The germline V gene encodes CDR1 MNHEY and CDR2 SVGAGI. V was clipped by 7 bases and J by 4 bases, with 13 bases between them. This CDR3 spans 13 amino acids. This chain's CDR3 is CASTLGAGETQYF. The CDR3 region has the DNA TGTGCCAGCACTTTGGGGGCGGGAGAGACCCAGTACTTC.

The table lists this clone with a few counts. Other nucleotide sequences from this sample produce the same CDR3. The V gene is TRBV5-6, the J gene TRBJ1-2, with D perhaps TRBD1 (5 bases). CDR1 is SGHDT and CDR2 is YYEEEE in the germline V gene. The V end was cut by 0 bases, the J end by 1 base, with 7 bases between. The CDR3 extends over 14 amino acids. CDR3 DNA: TGTGCCAGCAGCTTGGGACAGATTAACTATGGCTACACCTTC. Translation gives CASSLGQINYGYTF.

The gene calls are TRBV6-6 and TRBJ2-5, with a possible D match to TRBD1 (6 bases). This CDR3 has 13 amino acids. CDR1 MNHNY and CDR2 SVGAGI come from the germline V gene (reference sequence). Deletions cut 6 bases from V and 5 bases from J, with 13 bases between. The CDR3 here is CASSQGWGETQYF. CDR3 bases: TGTGCCAGCAGCCAGGGGTGGGGGGAGACCCAGTACTTC.

This rearrangement joins TRBV5-4 to TRBJ2-1; the D gene is possibly TRBD2 (6 bases). The V gene's germline CDR1 is SGHNT and CDR2 YYREEE (reference sequence). V lost 0 bases to trimming and J lost 7 bases, with 11 bases between them. This CDR3 region has 14 residues. CDR3 sequence reads: CASSLGAGPNEQFF. The CDR3 DNA sequence: TGTGCCAGCAGCTTGGGGGCGGGGCCGAATGAGCAGTTCTTC.

The chain uses TRBV6-5 and TRBJ2-7; 11 bases fit TRBD2. Germline V gene lookup returns CDR1 MNHEY and CDR2 SVGAGI. Germline trimming cut 8 bases from V and 2 bases from J; bases unmatched to any gene: 5. The CDR3 is 14 residues long. The CDR3 spells CASWSGLAAYEQYF. In DNA form, the CDR3 reads TGTGCCAGCTGGTCGGGACTAGCGGCCTACGAGCAGTACTTC.

The chain combines TRBV3-1 (or the pseudogene TRBV3-2) with TRBJ2-3, with TRBD2 matching 10 bases. The CDR3 consists of 14 residues. The V and J ends lost 5 bases and 6 bases, in that order; junction bases with no gene match: 5. Germline CDR1 and CDR2: LGHDT and YNNKEL (reference sequence). The CDR3 protein is CASSTTSGADTQYF. The CDR3 nucleotides read TGTGCCAGCAGCACAACTAGCGGGGCGGATACGCAGTATTTT.

The CDR3, as DNA: TGCGCCAGCAGCTTGGCTTTCGGACAAACCGGCCAAGAGACCCAGTACTTC. Protein product: CASSLAFGQTGQETQYF. The chain carries TRBV5-1 and TRBJ2-5, with D perhaps TRBD1 (5 bases). The CDR3 is made up of 17 amino acids. Germline V CDR1 and CDR2: SGHRS, YFSETQ. Trimming removed 0 bases at V and 1 base at J, with 16 bases between.

The V and J genes are TRBV5-1 and TRBJ2-1; 12 bases line up with TRBD2. Trimming took 7 bases from V and 6 from J; bases not matched to a gene: 17. The CDR3 consists of 18 residues. Looked up from germline, CDR1 is SGHRS and CDR2 is YFSETQ. In nucleotides, the CDR3 is TGCGCCAGCCAGCGGGACACCTTTTCTAGCGGGAGGGCCAATGAGCAGTTCTTC. Translation gives CASQRDTFSSGRANEQFF.

V gene TRBV28 combines with J gene TRBJ1-4, with 8 bases fitting TRBD1. V was clipped by 3 bases and J by 7 bases; unmatched bases: 7. The CDR3 totals 15 residues. Per germline, CDR1 MDHEN and CDR2 SYDVKM. For the CDR3, the DNA is TGTGCCAGCAGTTTGATGACAGGGGAAACTGAAAAACTGTTTTTT. It encodes CASSLMTGETEKLFF. Drawing the rest from reference TRBV28 and TRBJ1-4, the complete variable domain is DVKVTQSSRYLVKRTGEKVFLECVQDMDHENMFWYRQDPGLGLRLIYFSYDVKMKEKGDIPEGYSVSREKKERFSLILESASTNQTSMYLCASSLMTGETEKLFFGSGTQLSVL.

The rearrangement links TRBV29-1 to TRBJ2-1, with 11 bases aligning to TRBD2. Germline V CDR1 and CDR2: SQVTM, ANQGSEA. The CDR3 runs to 13 residues. With 4 bases clipped from V and 10 bases from J, the junction kept 6 bases outside the gene matches. The CDR3 protein is CSVGTSGLREQFF. The DNA for the CDR3 is TGCAGCGTTGGGACTAGCGGGCTTCGCGAGCAGTTCTTC.

V usage is TRBV2 and J usage is TRBJ2-7; the D gene is possibly TRBD1 (6 bases). Trimming stripped 3 bases from V and 3 bases from J, with 9 bases between. The length of the CDR3 is 13 residues. Germline V lookup: CDR1 SNHLY, CDR2 FYNNEI. The CDR3 protein is CASSERGHYEQYF. The CDR3 DNA reads TGTGCCAGCAGTGAGAGGGGACACTACGAGCAGTACTTC.

This clone was seen only once. The chain's CDR3 is CATSPLGAGRTYEQYF. CDR3 coding DNA: TGTGCCACCAGCCCGCTGGGGGCAGGGAGAACCTACGAGCAGTACTTC. The chain joins TRBV15 to TRBJ2-7; D possibly corresponds to TRBD1 (6 bases). The CDR3 spans 16 residues. CDR1 is LNHNV and CDR2 is YYDKDF in the germline V gene (reference sequence). V lost 5 bases, J lost 2 bases, and 19 bases lay in between. The full variable domain, in which reference TRBV15 and TRBJ2-7 provide the parts outside the CDR3, is DAMVIQNPRYQVTQFGKPVTLSCSQTLNHNVMYWYQQKSSQAPKLLFHYYDKDFNNEADTPDNFQSRRPNTSFCFLDIRSPGLGDTAMYLCATSPLGAGRTYEQYFGPGTRLTVT.

The J gene is TRBJ1-5, the V gene TRBV29-1; D gene unclear. The CDR3 is 14 residues long. Germline-derived CDR1 and CDR2 are SQVTM and ANQGSEA. Trimming stripped 7 bases from V and 2 bases from J, with 15 bases between. The CDR3 sequence is CSGRAQLGNQPQHF. Here the CDR3 DNA reads TGCAGCGGCCGAGCACAACTAGGCAATCAGCCCCAGCATTTT.

This clone appeared once. The V gene is TRBV5-1, the J gene TRBJ1-3; tentatively, D is TRBD1 (5 bases). Trimming removed 4 bases at V and 0 bases at J, with 17 bases between. The CDR3 sequence is 17 residues long. Germline V gene sequence: CDR1 SGHRS, CDR2 YFSETQ. This chain's CDR3 is CASSLFSSRDSGNTIYF. The CDR3 DNA is TGCGCCAGCAGCCTTTTTTCAAGCAGGGACTCTGGAAACACCATATATTTT.

This sequence joins TRBV9 and TRBJ2-2; 10 bases are a match to TRBD1. The CDR3 sequence is 15 residues long. V gave up 3 bases and J gave up 6 bases; unmatched junction bases: 5. CDR1 and CDR2 from the germline V gene are SGDLS and YYNGEE. The DNA of the CDR3 is TGTGCCAGCAGCGGCGGGACAGGGGTCTCCGGGGAGCTGTTTTTT. Residues: CASSGGTGVSGELFF.

This clone was seen more than once but under ten times. As DNA, the CDR3 is TGTGCCAGCAGCTACCGACTAGCGGGGGAACAAGAGACCCAGTACTTC. It codes for CASSYRLAGEQETQYF. The chain has TRBV11-1 and TRBJ2-5; 12 bases are shared with TRBD2. Looked up from germline, CDR1 is SGHAT and CDR2 is FQDESV (reference sequence). The CDR3 spans 16 residues. V lost 4 bases, J lost 2 bases, and 5 bases stayed unmatched.

This rearrangement joins TRBV4-1 to TRBJ2-7; the match to TRBD1 covers 7 bases. The CDR3 totals 13 residues. Germline-derived CDR1 and CDR2 are MGHRA and YSYEKL. J gave up 2 bases and V 3 bases, and 1 base lay outside the gene matches. CDR3 in amino acids: CASSQGQTYEQYF. CDR3 in DNA: TGCGCCAGCAGCCAGGGACAGACCTACGAGCAGTACTTC.